These 17 T cell receptor beta chains were all obtained from the same sample, sequenced in a study of cytomegalovirus exposure and HLA in healthy donors (dated by TCRdb to 2016 to 2017). The receptor library was made with the immunoSEQ multiplex PCR assay. For the multiplex PCR, a mixture combining 60 forward primers for TCR Vbeta segments and 13 reverse primers for TCR Jbeta segments was used. TCRdb took this table from immuneACCESS and kept in-frame rearrangements with V and J called. Such tables lack part of the clones; where checked against another copy, unresolved V genes explain under half of the gap, and the rest is unexplained. The sample profile shows under 200,000 clones; over 75% of them were found once. The leading ten clones occupy roughly 2% of the sample. The specimen sequenced was PBMCs. The receptors were sampled from a human donor in good health.

The chain recombines TRBV2 with TRBJ1-1; no clear D. The germline V gene encodes CDR1 SNHLY and CDR2 FYNNEI. The V gene lost 4 bases and the J gene lost 2 bases, with 17 bases spanning the gap. The CDR3 totals 16 residues. The CDR3 protein is CASSVPSDTGNTEAFF. CDR3 DNA: TGTGCCAGCAGTGTCCCCTCAGACACCGGTAACACTGAAGCTTTCTTT.

In nucleotides, the CDR3 is TGTGCCAGCAGCGTAGGGAGGGCAGGGGGTAATTCACCCCTCCACTTT. Translated: CASSVGRAGGNSPLHF. This chain links TRBV9 with TRBJ1-6; 7 nucleotides match TRBD1. CDR3 length equals 16 residues. V was pared by 0 bases and J by 6 bases, with 6 bases of the junction left unmatched. Germline V gene data show CDR1 as SGDLS and CDR2 as YYNGEE.

V and J are TRBV7-9 and TRBJ1-1, with D unclear. The V gene's germline CDR1 is SEHNR and CDR2 FQNEAQ (reference sequence). The CDR3 is made up of 15 amino acids. V was pared by 5 bases and J by 5 bases, with 18 bases between. DNA of the CDR3: TGTGCCAGCAGCCGATCCCCCCAGGTAGGAACTGAAGCTTTCTTT. Translation gives CASSRSPQVGTEAFF.

The chain carries TRBV6-5 and TRBJ1-2; 9 bases agree with TRBD1. Germline loops: CDR1 MNHEY, CDR2 SVGAGI. This CDR3 is 15 amino acids long. Trimming at V came to 2 bases and at J to 6 bases, leaving 7 bases not matched to a gene. CDR3 nucleotides: TGTGCCAGCAGTTACGTCACAGGGGGCATGAATGGCTACACCTTC. Its translation is CASSYVTGGMNGYTF.

The chain employs TRBV29-1 and TRBJ1-2; perhaps TRBD1 as D (6 bases). The CDR3 contains 12 residues. The germline V and J ends were trimmed by 6 bases and 7 bases, with 15 bases remaining between them. Germline-derived CDR1 and CDR2 are SQVTM and ANQGSEA. In DNA, the CDR3 is TGCAGCGTCGCCGCAGGGGAGAGTGGCTACACCTTC. Translating gives CSVAAGESGYTF.

This chain joins TRBV5-1 and TRBJ1-3; 12 bases map to TRBD1. The germline V gene has CDR1 SGHRS and CDR2 YFSETQ. Trimming removed 4 bases from V and 4 bases from J; junction bases left unmatched: 9. The CDR3 runs to 17 residues. The CDR3 region has the DNA TGCGCCAGCAGCCCCGGCCGGGACAGGGGGCGCGGAAACACCATATATTTT. Translated, it gives CASSPGRDRGRGNTIYF. Using reference TRBV5-1 and TRBJ1-3 for the parts outside the CDR3, the full variable domain is KAGVTQTPRYLIKTRGQQVTLSCSPISGHRSVSWYQQTPGQGLQFLFEYFSETQRNKGNFPGRFSGRQFSNSRSEMNVSTLELGDSALYLCASSPGRDRGRGNTIYFGEGSWLTVV.

This chain connects TRBV6-5 to TRBJ2-4; 7 nucleotides line up with TRBD1. With V trimmed by 7 bases and J by 3 bases, 6 bases remained unmatched. The germline CDR1 and CDR2 sequences are MNHEY and SVGAGI. CDR3 size: 14 residues. The CDR3 region is CASTYDRDKNIQYF. The CDR3 nucleotides read TGTGCCAGCACCTACGACAGGGACAAAAACATTCAGTACTTC.

This chain connects TRBV4-1 to TRBJ1-2; TRBD1 matches at 7 bases. The V segment lost 2 bases and the J segment 7 bases; nucleotides outside the gene matches: 4. There are 13 residues in the CDR3. Germline V gene lookup returns CDR1 MGHRA and CDR2 YSYEKL. In DNA, the CDR3 is TGCGCCAGCAGCCAAACGACAGGGATTGGCTACACCTTC. Translation: CASSQTTGIGYTF.

The rearrangement joins TRBV7-3 to TRBJ2-1, with TRBD1 identical over 7 bases. Germline values: CDR1 SGHTA, CDR2 FQGTGA. This CDR3 spans 12 amino acids. Trimming removed 2 bases from V and 15 bases from J; junction bases left unmatched: 7. The CDR3 bases are TGTGCCAGCAGCTTATTGGGACAGTATTGGTTCTTC. Translating it yields CASSLLGQYWFF.

The gene calls are TRBV27 and TRBJ2-7; no reliable D call. The germline V gene has CDR1 MNHEY and CDR2 SMNVEV (reference sequence). V dropped 5 bases and J dropped 3 bases, with 11 bases sitting between them. The CDR3 runs 13 residues. The CDR3 nucleotides read TGTGCCAGCAGTGGCCGAAGTATCTACGAGCAGTACTTC. Its protein product is CASSGRSIYEQYF.

In the case of this clone: The sample contains more than one DNA sequence encoding this CDR3. The genes are TRBV4-3 and TRBJ2-7; 8 nucleotides match TRBD1. Unmatched junction bases numbered 6, after V lost 3 bases and J lost 2 bases. The CDR3 extends over 15 amino acids. Germline V gene sequence: CDR1 LGHNA, CDR2 YSLEER. CDR3 amino acids: CASSQSGTGAYEQYF. CDR3 in DNA: TGCGCCAGCAGCCAGTCCGGGACAGGTGCCTACGAGCAGTACTTC.

This clone was found a few times. V gene TRBV2 combines with J gene TRBJ1-3; D is ambiguous. Trimming shortened V by 1 base and J by 0 bases, and 7 bases separated the two germline ends. This CDR3 has 15 amino acids. The germline CDR1 and CDR2 sequences are SNHLY and FYNNEI. As DNA, the CDR3 is TGTGCCAGCAGTGAAGGTTATTACTCTGGAAACACCATATATTTT. It yields the protein CASSEGYYSGNTIYF.

This clone was recorded a few times. The chain recombines TRBV6-9 with TRBJ2-6; TRBD1 aligns across 7 bases. J lost 1 base, V lost 2 bases, and 17 bases had no gene match. This CDR3 is 21 amino acids long. Looked up from germline, CDR1 is MNHGY and CDR2 is SVAAGI. In DNA form, the CDR3 reads TGTGCCAGCAGTTATGGGGGCACAGGGGAAAACGATCCATCTGGGGCCAACGTCCTGACTTTC. Protein product: CASSYGGTGENDPSGANVLTF.

This chain connects TRBV7-2 to TRBJ1-1; 7 nucleotides agree with TRBD1. Germline CDR1 SGHTA, CDR2 FQGNSA. V lost 2 bases and J lost 3; bases outside the gene matches: 3. CDR3 length: 14 residues. CDR3: CASSLRDRDTEAFF. In DNA, the CDR3 is TGTGCCAGCAGCTTACGGGACAGAGACACTGAAGCTTTCTTT.

V and J are TRBV15 and TRBJ2-1; D is unclear. The V end lost 6 bases, the J end lost 1 base, and 7 bases lay between the germline ends. The germline gives CDR1 LNHNV, CDR2 YYDKDF (reference sequence). The CDR3 loop spans 13 amino acids. For the CDR3, the DNA is TGTGCCACCAGGGAGAGGTCCTACAATGAGCAGTTCTTC. Protein: CATRERSYNEQFF.

The chain is built from TRBV5-1 and TRBJ2-1, with 8 bases matching TRBD2. The trim removed 3 bases at V and 8 bases at J, leaving 16 bases unmatched. Germline V CDR1 and CDR2: SGHRS, YFSETQ. This CDR3 is 17 amino acids long. The CDR3 DNA follows: TGCGCCAGCAGCTCGCTAAAAACTAGCGGCCAAGGGGATGAGCAGTTCTTC. This encodes CASSSLKTSGQGDEQFF.

The chain links TRBV4-2 to TRBJ2-6; D uncertain. In germline, CDR1 is LGHNA, CDR2 YNFKEQ. V was shortened by 2 bases and J by 0 bases, with 5 bases between the two germline ends. The CDR3 is 15 residues long. The CDR3 bases are TGTGCCAGCAGCCAAACTACCTCTGGGGCCAACGTCCTGACTTTC. Its protein is CASSQTTSGANVLTF.